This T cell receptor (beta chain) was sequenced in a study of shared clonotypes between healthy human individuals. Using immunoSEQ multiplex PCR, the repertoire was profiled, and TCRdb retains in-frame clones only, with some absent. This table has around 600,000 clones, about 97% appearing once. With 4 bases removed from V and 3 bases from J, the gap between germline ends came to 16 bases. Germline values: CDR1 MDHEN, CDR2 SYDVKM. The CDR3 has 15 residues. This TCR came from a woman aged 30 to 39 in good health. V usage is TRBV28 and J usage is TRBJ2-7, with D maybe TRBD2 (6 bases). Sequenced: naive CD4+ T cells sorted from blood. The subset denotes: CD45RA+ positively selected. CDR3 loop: CASSSPNVAVYEQYF. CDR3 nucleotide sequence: TGTGCCAGCAGTTCCCCCAATGTAGCGGTCTACGAGCAGTACTTC.